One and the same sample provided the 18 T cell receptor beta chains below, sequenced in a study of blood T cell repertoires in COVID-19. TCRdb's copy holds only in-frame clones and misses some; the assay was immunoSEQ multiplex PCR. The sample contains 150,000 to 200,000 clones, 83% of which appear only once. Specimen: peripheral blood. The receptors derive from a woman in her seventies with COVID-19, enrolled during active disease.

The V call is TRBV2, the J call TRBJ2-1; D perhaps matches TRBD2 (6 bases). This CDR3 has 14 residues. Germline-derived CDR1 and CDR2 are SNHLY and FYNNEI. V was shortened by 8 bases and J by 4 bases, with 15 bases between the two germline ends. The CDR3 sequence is CASSLAVSYNEQFF. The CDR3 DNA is TGTGCCAGCTCCTTAGCGGTCTCTTACAATGAGCAGTTCTTC.

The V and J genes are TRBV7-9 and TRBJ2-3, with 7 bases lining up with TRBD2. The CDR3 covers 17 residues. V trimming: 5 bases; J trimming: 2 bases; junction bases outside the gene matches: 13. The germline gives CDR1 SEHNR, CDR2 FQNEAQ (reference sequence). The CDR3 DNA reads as TGTGCCAGCAGCCCACCGCGTGCGGGGGACCTCACAGATACGCAGTATTTT. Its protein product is CASSPPRAGDLTDTQYF.

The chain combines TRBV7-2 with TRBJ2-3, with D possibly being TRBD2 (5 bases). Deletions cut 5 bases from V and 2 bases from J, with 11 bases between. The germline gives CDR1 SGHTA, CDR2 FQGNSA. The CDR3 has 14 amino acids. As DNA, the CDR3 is TGTGCCAGCAGCCGGGAATATCTCACAGATACGCAGTATTTT. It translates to CASSREYLTDTQYF.

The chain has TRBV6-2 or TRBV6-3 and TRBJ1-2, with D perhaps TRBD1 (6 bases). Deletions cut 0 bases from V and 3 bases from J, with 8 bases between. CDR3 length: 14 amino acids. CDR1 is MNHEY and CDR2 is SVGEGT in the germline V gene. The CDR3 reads CASSYSWTDYGYTF. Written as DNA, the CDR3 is TGTGCCAGCAGTTACTCTTGGACAGACTATGGCTACACCTTC.

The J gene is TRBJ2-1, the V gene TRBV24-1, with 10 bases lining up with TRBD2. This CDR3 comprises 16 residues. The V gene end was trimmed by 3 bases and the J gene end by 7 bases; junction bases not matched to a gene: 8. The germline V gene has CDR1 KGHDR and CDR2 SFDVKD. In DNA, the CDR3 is TGTGCCACCAGTGATCCTAGCGGGAGTAGGAGGAATGAGCAGTTCTTC. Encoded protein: CATSDPSGSRRNEQFF.

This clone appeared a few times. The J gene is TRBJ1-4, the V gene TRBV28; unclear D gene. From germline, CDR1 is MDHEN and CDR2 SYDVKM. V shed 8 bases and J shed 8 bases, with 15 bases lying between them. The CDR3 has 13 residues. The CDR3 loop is CASRQTAVEKLFF. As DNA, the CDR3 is TGTGCCAGCCGCCAAACAGCTGTGGAAAAACTGTTTTTT.

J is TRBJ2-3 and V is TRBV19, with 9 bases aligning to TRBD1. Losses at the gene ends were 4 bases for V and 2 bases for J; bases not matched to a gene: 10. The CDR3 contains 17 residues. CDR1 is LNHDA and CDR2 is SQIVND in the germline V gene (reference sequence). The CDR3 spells CASSRVGDREDTDTQYF. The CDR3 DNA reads TGTGCCAGTAGTAGGGTAGGGGACAGGGAGGACACAGATACGCAGTATTTT.

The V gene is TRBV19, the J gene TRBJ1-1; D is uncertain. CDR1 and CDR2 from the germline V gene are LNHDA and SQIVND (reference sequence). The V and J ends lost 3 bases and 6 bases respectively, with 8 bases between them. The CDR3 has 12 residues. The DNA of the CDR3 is TGTGCCAGTAGTATGAACACCGCTGAAGCTTTCTTT. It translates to CASSMNTAEAFF.

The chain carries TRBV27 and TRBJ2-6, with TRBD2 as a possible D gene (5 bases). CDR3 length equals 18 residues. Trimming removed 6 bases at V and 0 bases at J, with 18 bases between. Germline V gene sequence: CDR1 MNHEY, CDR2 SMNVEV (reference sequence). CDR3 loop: CASSRTGLLYSGANVLTF. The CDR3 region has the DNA TGTGCCAGCAGCCGAACTGGACTCTTGTACTCTGGGGCCAACGTCCTGACTTTC. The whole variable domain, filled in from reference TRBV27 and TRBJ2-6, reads EAQVTQNPRYLITVTGKKLTVTCSQNMNHEYMSWYRQDPGLGLRQIYYSMNVEVTDKGDVPEGYKVSRKEKRNFPLILESPSPNQTSLYFCASSRTGLLYSGANVLTFGAGSRLTVL.

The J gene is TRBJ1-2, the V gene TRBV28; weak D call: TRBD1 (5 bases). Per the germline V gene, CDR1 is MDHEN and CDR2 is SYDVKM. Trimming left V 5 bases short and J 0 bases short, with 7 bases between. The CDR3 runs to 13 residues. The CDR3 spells CASSVQANYGYTF. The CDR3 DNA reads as TGTGCCAGCAGTGTACAGGCTAACTATGGCTACACCTTC.

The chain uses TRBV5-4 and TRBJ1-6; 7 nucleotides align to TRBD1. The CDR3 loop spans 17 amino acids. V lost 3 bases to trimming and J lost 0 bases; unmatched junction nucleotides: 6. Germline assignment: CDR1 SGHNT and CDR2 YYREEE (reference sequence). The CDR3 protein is CASSSGQLSSYNSPLHF. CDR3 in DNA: TGTGCCAGCAGCTCGGGACAGTTAAGCTCCTATAATTCACCCCTCCACTTT.

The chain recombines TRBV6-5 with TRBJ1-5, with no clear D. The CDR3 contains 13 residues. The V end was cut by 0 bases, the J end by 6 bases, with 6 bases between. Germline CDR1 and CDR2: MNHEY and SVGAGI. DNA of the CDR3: TGTGCCAGCAGTTACTCGGCGGGTCAGCCCCAGCATTTT. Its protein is CASSYSAGQPQHF.

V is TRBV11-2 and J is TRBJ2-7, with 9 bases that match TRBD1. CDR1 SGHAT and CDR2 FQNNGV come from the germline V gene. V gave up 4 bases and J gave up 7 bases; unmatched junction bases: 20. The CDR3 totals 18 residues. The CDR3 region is CASSYFFISASTGGEQYF. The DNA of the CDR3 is TGTGCCAGCAGCTACTTCTTTATCTCTGCTTCGACAGGGGGAGAGCAGTACTTC.

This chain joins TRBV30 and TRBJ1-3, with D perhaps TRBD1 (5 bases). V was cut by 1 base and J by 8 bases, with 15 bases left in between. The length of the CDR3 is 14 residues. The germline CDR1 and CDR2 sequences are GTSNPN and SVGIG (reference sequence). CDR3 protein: CAWSGRGGPDTIYF. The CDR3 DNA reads TGTGCCTGGAGTGGGAGGGGAGGGCCAGACACCATATATTTT.

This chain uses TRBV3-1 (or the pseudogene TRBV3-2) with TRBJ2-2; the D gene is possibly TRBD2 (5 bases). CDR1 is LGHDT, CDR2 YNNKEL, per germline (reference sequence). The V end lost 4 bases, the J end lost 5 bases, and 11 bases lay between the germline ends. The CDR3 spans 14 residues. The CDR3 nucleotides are TGTGCCAGCAGCCTTCGGAGGAGAACCGGGGAGCTGTTTTTT. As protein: CASSLRRRTGELFF.

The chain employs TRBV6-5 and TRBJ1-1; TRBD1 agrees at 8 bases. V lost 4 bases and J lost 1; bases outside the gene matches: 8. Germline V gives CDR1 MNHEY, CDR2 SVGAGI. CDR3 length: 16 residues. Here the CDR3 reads CASSSRTGNGNTEAFF. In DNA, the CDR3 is TGTGCCAGCAGTTCCAGGACAGGGAACGGGAACACTGAAGCTTTCTTT.

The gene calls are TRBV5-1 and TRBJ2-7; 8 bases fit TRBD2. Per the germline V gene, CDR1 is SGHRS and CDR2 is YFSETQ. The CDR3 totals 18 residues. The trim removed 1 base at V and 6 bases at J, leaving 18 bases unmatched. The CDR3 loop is CASSLNSLAGSLVGEQYF. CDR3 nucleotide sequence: TGCGCCAGCAGCTTGAACAGCCTAGCGGGTTCCTTAGTCGGCGAGCAGTACTTC. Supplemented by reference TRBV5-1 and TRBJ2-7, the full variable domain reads KAGVTQTPRYLIKTRGQQVTLSCSPISGHRSVSWYQQTPGQGLQFLFEYFSETQRNKGNFPGRFSGRQFSNSRSEMNVSTLELGDSALYLCASSLNSLAGSLVGEQYFGPGTRLTVT.

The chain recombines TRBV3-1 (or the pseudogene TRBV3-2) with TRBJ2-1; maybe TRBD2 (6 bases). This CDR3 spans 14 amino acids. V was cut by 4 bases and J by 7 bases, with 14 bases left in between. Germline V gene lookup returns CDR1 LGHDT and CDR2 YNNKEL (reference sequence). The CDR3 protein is CASSPQLALNEQFF. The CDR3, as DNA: TGTGCCAGCAGCCCCCAACTAGCCCTAAATGAGCAGTTCTTC.